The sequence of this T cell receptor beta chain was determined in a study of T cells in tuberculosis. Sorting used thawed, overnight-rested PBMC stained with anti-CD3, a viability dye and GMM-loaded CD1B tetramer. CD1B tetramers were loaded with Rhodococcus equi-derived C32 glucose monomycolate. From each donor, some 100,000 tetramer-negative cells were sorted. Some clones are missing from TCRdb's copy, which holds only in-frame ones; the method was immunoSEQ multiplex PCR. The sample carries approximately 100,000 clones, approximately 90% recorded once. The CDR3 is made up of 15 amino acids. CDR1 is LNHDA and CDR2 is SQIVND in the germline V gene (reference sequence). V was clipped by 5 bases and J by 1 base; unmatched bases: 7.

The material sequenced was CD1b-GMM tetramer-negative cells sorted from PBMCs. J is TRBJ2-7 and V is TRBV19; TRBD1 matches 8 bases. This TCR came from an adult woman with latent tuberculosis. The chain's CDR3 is CASSLTTGGSYEQYF. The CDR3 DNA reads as TGTGCCAGTAGTCTCACTACAGGGGGATCCTACGAGCAGTACTTC.